This T cell receptor beta chain was identified in a study of T-cell reconstitution after alpha-beta-depleted transplantation in children. Notes on the study in general: T-cell counts and diversity at one year post-transplant came mainly from newly produced T cells. Roughly two months post-transplant, alpha-beta T cells reportedly originated from several hundred graft clones that had expanded.

During its preparation, the TCRbeta library received unique molecular identifiers. MiXCR, applied by TCRdb to the PCR reads, yields one record per CDR3 protein. The sample lists 200,000 to 250,000 distinct CDR3 sequences, 7% to 9% occurring once. This clonotype was seen a handful of times. Its antigen remains unidentified. Sequenced here: PBMCs, mostly from graft donor cells, sampled 360 days after TCRalphabeta/CD19-depleted stem cell transplant. This receptor was identified in a male patient between 2 and 15 years old who had a stem cell transplant for acute myeloid leukemia, so the T cells may come from the graft donor.

The CDR3 bases are TGTGCCATCAGTGGACTAGCGGGGAGCTACGAGCAGTACTTC. As protein: CAISGLAGSYEQYF. V and J are TRBV10-3 and TRBJ2-7, with 11 bases identical to TRBD2. Trimming removed 4 bases from V and 3 bases from J; junction bases left unmatched: 2. CDR3 length equals 14 residues. Germline V gene lookup returns CDR1 ENHRY and CDR2 SYGVKD.